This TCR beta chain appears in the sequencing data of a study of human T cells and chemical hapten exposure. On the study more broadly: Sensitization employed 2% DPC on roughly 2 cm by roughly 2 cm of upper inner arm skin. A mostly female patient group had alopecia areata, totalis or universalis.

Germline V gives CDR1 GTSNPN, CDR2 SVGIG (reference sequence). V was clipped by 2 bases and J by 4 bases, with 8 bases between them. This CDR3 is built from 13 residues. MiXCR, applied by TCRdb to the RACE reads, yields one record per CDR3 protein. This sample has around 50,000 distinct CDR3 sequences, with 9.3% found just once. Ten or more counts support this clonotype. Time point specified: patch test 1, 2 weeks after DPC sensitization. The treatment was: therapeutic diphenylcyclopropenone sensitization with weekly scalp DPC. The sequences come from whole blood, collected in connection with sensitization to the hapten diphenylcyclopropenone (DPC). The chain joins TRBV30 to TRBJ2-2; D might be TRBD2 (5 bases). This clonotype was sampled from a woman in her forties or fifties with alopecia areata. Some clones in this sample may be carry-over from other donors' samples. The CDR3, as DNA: TGTGCCTGGAGTCCCCGGGGCACCGGGGAGCTGTTTTTT. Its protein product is CAWSPRGTGELFF.